The TCR beta chain described here comes from a study of T cells in Graves' hyperthyroidism and ophthalmopathy. CDR1 and CDR2 from the germline V gene are SGHRS and YFSETQ. CDR3 size: 13 residues. With 6 bases removed from V and 3 bases from J, the gap between germline ends came to 12 bases. The TCR beta CDR3 regions underwent amplification using RNA transcripts as the source. Initially, a first-round RT-PCR of the TCR CDR3 employed the HTBI primer set. A single record per CDR3 protein comes from TCRdb applying MiXCR to the multiplex PCR reads. The profile shows 700,000 to 950,000 distinct CDR3 sequences, 30% to 40% of them singletons. A word on this clonotype: What it binds is unknown.

Study conclusions and caveats: In validation, the model predicted ophthalmopathy. These predictions came a median about 6.5 months before onset.

Recently diagnosed hyperthyroidism of less than 2 months' duration affected patients aged 18 to 65. Thyroid ultrasound, orbital computed tomography, clinical symptoms, and serum thyroxine and TRAb underpinned diagnoses. Over 9 ml of fresh peripheral blood supplied the PBMCs. The receptor was derived from a woman between 40 and 55 years old with Graves' hyperthyroidism. The chain couples TRBV5-1 to TRBJ2-5; D possibly corresponds to TRBD1 (5 bases). The sequenced sample consisted of blood. The CDR3 DNA follows: TGCGCCAGCAATCCGAGCAGGGAAGAGACCCAGTACTTC. This translates into CASNPSREETQYF.